This T cell receptor beta chain stems from a study of blood T cells in healthy people across ages. Through a sample-barcoded 5' primer and a J-beta primer mix, a second PCR was run for roughly 7 to 11 cycles. Each CDR3 protein is one row after TCRdb ran MiXCR on the 5' RACE reads. The sample carries 750,000 to 1,000,000 distinct CDR3 sequences, about 29% recorded once. Germline lookup yields CDR1 SGHTA and CDR2 FQGNSA. Trimming removed 5 bases at V and 12 bases at J, with 23 bases between. The CDR3 spans 16 residues. This sample was also put to use in a study of T cells of mothers and their children.

Sequenced material: blood. The receptor was isolated from a woman aged 40 to 50 in good health. This chain uses TRBV7-2 with TRBJ1-6; D perhaps matches TRBD1 (5 bases). The CDR3 is CASSPLNRQTRGPLHF. CDR3 DNA: TGTGCCAGCAGCCCCTTAAACCGACAGACTAGGGGACCCCTCCACTTT.